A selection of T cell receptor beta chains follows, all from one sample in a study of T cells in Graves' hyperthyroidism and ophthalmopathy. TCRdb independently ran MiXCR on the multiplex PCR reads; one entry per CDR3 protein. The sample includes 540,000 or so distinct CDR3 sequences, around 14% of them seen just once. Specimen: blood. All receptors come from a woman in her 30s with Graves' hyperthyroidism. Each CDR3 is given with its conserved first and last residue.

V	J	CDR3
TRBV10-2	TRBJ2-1	CASISSGGFYNEQFF
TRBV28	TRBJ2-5	CASSFSVRGQETQYF
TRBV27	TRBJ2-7	CASSRRDGTYEQYF
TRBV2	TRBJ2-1	CASSEGGRSYNEQFF
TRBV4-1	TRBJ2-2	CASSPGVFDRKGTGGLFF
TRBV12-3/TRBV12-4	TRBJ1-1	CASRSGEDTEAFF
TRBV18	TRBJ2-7	CASSPPGLAVLEQYF
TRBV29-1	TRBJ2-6	CSVEEGPGLAGHSGANVLTF
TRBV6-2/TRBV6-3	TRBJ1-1	CASIKDRMNTEAFF
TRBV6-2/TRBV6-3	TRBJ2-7	CASSAYGQGSDEQYF
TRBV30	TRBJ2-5	CAWSVLAGGETQYF
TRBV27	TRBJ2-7	CASSETSRALSYEQYF
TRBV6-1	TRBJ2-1	CASSEAGLGINEQFF
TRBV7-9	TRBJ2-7	CASSLAGTSGNEQYF
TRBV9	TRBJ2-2	CASSVRGLTYANTGELFF
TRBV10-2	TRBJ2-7	CASSDWTSGSYEQYF